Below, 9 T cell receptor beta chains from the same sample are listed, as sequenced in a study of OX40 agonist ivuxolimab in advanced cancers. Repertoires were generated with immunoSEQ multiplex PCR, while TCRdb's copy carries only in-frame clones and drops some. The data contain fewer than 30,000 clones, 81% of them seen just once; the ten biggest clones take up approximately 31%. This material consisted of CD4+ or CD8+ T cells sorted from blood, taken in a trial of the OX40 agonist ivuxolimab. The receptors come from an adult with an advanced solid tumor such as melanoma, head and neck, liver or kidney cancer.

CDR3 DNA sequence: TGCAGCGTTGAACATGGGACACCAGCTCTCTATGGCTACACCTTC. As protein: CSVEHGTPALYGYTF. V is TRBV29-1 and J is TRBJ1-2; TRBD1 is a possible D gene (6 bases). V was shortened by 2 bases and J by 4 bases, with 17 bases between the two germline ends. The CDR3 length is 15 residues. Germline V lookup: CDR1 SQVTM, CDR2 ANQGSEA.

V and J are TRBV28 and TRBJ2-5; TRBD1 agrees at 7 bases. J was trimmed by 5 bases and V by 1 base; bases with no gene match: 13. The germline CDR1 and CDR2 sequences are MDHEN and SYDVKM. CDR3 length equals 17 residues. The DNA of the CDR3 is TGTGCCAGCAGTTTATCGGGGACAGCGTACCGCGGGGAGACCCAGTACTTC. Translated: CASSLSGTAYRGETQYF.

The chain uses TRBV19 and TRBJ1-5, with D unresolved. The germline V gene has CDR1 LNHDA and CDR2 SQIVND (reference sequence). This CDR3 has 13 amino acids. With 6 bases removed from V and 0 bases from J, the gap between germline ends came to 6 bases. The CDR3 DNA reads TGTGCCAGTAGCTGGATTAGCAATCAGCCCCAGCATTTT. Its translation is CASSWISNQPQHF.

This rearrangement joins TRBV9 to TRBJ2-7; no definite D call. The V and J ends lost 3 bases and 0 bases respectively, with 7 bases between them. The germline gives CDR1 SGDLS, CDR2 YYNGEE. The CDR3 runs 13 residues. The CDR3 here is CASSAPSSYEQYF. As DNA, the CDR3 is TGTGCCAGCAGCGCCCCTAGCTCCTACGAGCAGTACTTC.

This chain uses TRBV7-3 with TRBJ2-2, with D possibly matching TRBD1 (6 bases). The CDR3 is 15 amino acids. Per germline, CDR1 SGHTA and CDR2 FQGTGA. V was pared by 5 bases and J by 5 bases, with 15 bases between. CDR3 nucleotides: TGTGCCAGCAGCGGATACAGGGTTGGGACCGGGGAGCTGTTTTTT. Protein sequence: CASSGYRVGTGELFF. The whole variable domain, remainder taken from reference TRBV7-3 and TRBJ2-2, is GAGVSQTPSNKVTEKGKYVELRCDPISGHTALYWYRQSLGQGPEFLIYFQGTGAADDSGLPNDRFFAVRPEGSVSTLKIQRTERGDSAVYLCASSGYRVGTGELFFGEGSRLTVL.

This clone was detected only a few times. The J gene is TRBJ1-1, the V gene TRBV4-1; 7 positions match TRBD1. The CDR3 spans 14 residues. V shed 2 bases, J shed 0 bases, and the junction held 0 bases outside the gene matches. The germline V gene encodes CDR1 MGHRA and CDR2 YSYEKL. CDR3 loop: CASSQTGVNTEAFF. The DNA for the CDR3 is TGCGCCAGCAGCCAAACAGGGGTGAACACTGAAGCTTTCTTT.

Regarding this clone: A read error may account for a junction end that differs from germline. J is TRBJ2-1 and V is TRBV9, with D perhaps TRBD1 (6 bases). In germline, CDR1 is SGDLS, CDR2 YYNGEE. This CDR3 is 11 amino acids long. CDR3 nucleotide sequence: TGTGCCAGCAGCCAGGGGAATGAACAGTTCTTC. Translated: CASSQGNEQFF. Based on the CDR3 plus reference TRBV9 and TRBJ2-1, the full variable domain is DSGVTQTPKHLITATGQRVTLRCSPRSGDLSVYWYQQSLDQGLQFLIQYYNGEERAKGNILERFSAQQFPDLHSELNLSSLELGDSALYFCASSQGNEQFFGPGTRLTVL.

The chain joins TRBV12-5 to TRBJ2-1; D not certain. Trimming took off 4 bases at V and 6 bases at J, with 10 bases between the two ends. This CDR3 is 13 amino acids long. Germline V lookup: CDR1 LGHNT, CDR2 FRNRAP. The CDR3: CASGWGTANEQFF. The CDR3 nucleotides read TGTGCTAGTGGTTGGGGAACGGCCAATGAGCAGTTCTTC.

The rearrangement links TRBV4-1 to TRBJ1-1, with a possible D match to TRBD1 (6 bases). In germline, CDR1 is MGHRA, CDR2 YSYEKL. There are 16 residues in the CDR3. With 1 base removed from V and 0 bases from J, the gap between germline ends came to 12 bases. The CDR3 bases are TGCGCCAGCAGCCAAGGAGCCAACAGGGTGAACACTGAAGCTTTCTTT. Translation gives CASSQGANRVNTEAFF.